Presented here are 16 T cell receptor beta chains from one specimen sequenced in a study of blood T cells in healthy people across ages (dated by TCRdb to the mid-2010s). Libraries were made using 5' RACE. Reads for this sample came from an Illumina HiSeq 2500. A second roughly 7 to 11 cycle PCR used a sample-barcoded 5' primer and a J-beta primer mix. TCRdb redid the processing of the public reads, applying fastp at Q25 and MiXCR, and retained in-frame beta chains. Here each entry gathers all rows of one CDR3 protein and keeps the most common genes and DNA. The sample records more than 800,000 distinct CDR3 sequences, roughly 26% of which are singletons. Of the sample, roughly 17% falls within the top ten clones. The sequenced sample consisted of blood. The receptors come from a woman aged 80 or over in good health.

There are many counts of this clonotype. The chain joins TRBV12-3 or TRBV12-4 to TRBJ2-1; D remains unclear. The V and J ends lost 5 bases and 0 bases respectively, with 11 bases between them. This CDR3 region has 15 residues. Here the CDR3 reads CASSVSRPSYNEQFF. The CDR3 DNA reads TGTGCCAGCAGTGTTTCTAGACCCTCCTACAATGAGCAGTTCTTC.

A word on this clonotype: In this CDR3 the conserved last residue, phenylalanine or tryptophan, is missing, so a read error is likely. Because the CDR3's place on the DNA is in doubt, the DNA is left out and the CDR3 is given as listed by TCRdb. This chain links TRBV3-1 with TRBJ2-7; the D call in the table, TRBD1, was not verified against the DNA. A total of 15 residues make up the CDR3, ends included. Germline values: CDR1 LGHDT, CDR2 YNNKEL (reference sequence). The CDR3: CASSQEGPHSYERYL.

This clonotype came up many times. V usage is TRBV20-1 and J usage is TRBJ2-1; 9 nucleotides line up with TRBD1. In germline, CDR1 is DFQATT, CDR2 SNEGSKA (reference sequence). This CDR3 has 15 amino acids. V trimming: 0 bases; J trimming: 7 bases; junction bases outside the gene matches: 7. The CDR3 here is CSARDRVTGGNEQFF. The CDR3 DNA follows: TGCAGTGCTAGAGATCGAGTGACAGGGGGAAATGAGCAGTTCTTC.

The chain couples TRBV5-4 to TRBJ2-3; no reliable D call. Trimming pared 4 bases from V and 4 bases from J, leaving 10 bases between. This CDR3 contains 13 residues. The germline gives CDR1 SGHNT, CDR2 YYREEE (reference sequence). The chain's CDR3 is CASSTNIADTQYF. The CDR3 nucleotides read TGTGCCAGCAGCACCAATATAGCAGATACGCAGTATTTT.

This clonotype was detected many times. The CDR3 DNA reads TGCAGCGTTGCTGGGGGGCCTAGCAATCAGCCCCAGCATTTT. This sequence encodes CSVAGGPSNQPQHF. This chain joins TRBV29-1 and TRBJ1-5; D might be TRBD1 (6 bases). This CDR3 region has 14 residues. CDR1 and CDR2 (germline): SQVTM, ANQGSEA. V was cut by 4 bases and J by 0 bases, with 10 bases left in between.

This clonotype has at least ten counts. The chain carries TRBV20-1 and TRBJ1-2, with 8 bases lining up with TRBD1. There are 15 residues in the CDR3. The trim removed 5 bases at V and 8 bases at J, leaving 16 bases unmatched. The germline V gene has CDR1 DFQATT and CDR2 SNEGSKA (reference sequence). CDR3 DNA: TGCAGTGCTCCGAGGGGCGCAGGGGGCGCGGAAGGCTACACCTTC. It codes for CSAPRGAGGAEGYTF.

As for this clonotype: Possible read error: a much larger clone is one base away. The V gene is TRBV24-1, the J gene TRBJ2-1; D unresolved. CDR1 KGHDR and CDR2 SFDVKD come from the germline V gene. The germline V and J ends were trimmed by 0 bases and 11 bases, with 16 bases remaining between them. The CDR3 consists of 15 residues. This CDR3 reads CATSDLSNLRNKQFF. CDR3 coding DNA: TGTGCCACCAGTGATTTGTCCAATTTGAGGAATAAGCAGTTCTTC.

Concerning this clonotype itself: A much larger clonotype is one base distant, so this may be a read error. The chain is built from TRBV5-6 and TRBJ2-7; D tentatively fits TRBD1 or TRBD2 (5 bases each). This CDR3 comprises 15 residues. Germline assignment: CDR1 SGHDT and CDR2 YYEEEE. Trimming removed 1 base at V and 7 bases at J, with 18 bases between. Written as DNA, the CDR3 is TGTGCCAGCAGCTTGTTGGGACCCACACCGAATGAGCAGTACTTC. It specifies CASSLLGPTPNEQYF.

This clonotype was observed a few times. The chain couples TRBV14 to TRBJ2-3; D gene ambiguous. The CDR3 has 13 residues. In germline, CDR1 is SGHDN, CDR2 FVKESK. The germline V and J ends were trimmed by 1 base and 11 bases, with 13 bases remaining between them. CDR3 amino acids: CASSQVVGPKQYF. DNA for the CDR3: TGTGCCAGCAGCCAAGTGGTAGGCCCTAAGCAGTATTTT.

At least ten counts were recorded for this clonotype. This sequence joins TRBV15 and TRBJ2-1; TRBD1 aligns across 9 bases. Trimming removed 2 bases from V and 4 bases from J; junction bases left unmatched: 9. In germline, CDR1 is LNHNV, CDR2 YYDKDF (reference sequence). CDR3 length: 17 residues. This CDR3 reads CATSRSGTGIRYNEQFF. The CDR3 DNA sequence: TGTGCCACCAGCAGATCCGGGACAGGGATAAGGTACAATGAGCAGTTCTTC.

This clonotype was recorded many times. V and J are TRBV27 and TRBJ2-5; D call uncertain. Germline loops: CDR1 MNHEY, CDR2 SMNVEV (reference sequence). The V end was cut by 5 bases, the J end by 1 base, with 14 bases between. The CDR3 consists of 15 residues. The CDR3 DNA reads TGTGCCAGCAGTCCTACGACCGAGATCCAAGAGACCCAGTACTTC. Amino acids: CASSPTTEIQETQYF.

To note about this clonotype: Just one base apart from a much larger clone, this may be a read error. The V call is TRBV12-3 or TRBV12-4, the J call TRBJ2-6, with 9 bases aligning to TRBD1. The CDR3 is 13 residues long. The CDR3 spells CASSVQGANVRTF. The CDR3 DNA sequence: TGTGCCAGCAGTGTACAGGGGGCCAACGTCCGGACTTTC.

V is TRBV18 and J is TRBJ2-7; D is undetermined. Germline V gene lookup returns CDR1 KGHSH and CDR2 LQKENI. There are 13 residues in the CDR3. The V gene lost 3 bases and the J gene lost 6 bases, with 12 bases spanning the gap. The CDR3 is CASSPASSGEQYF. The CDR3, as DNA: TGTGCCAGCTCACCCGCCTCGTCGGGCGAGCAGTACTTC. Filled out from reference TRBV18 and TRBJ2-7, the complete variable domain reads NAGVMQNPRHLVRRRGQEARLRCSPMKGHSHVYWYRQLPEEGLKFMVYLQKENIIDESGMPKERFSAEFPKEGPSILRIQQVVRGDSAAYFCASSPASSGEQYFGPGTRLTVT.

This rearrangement joins TRBV4-1 to TRBJ2-7, with 7 bases lining up with TRBD1. The germline V gene encodes CDR1 MGHRA and CDR2 YSYEKL. Unmatched junction bases numbered 15, after V lost 4 bases and J lost 6 bases. This CDR3 is built from 16 residues. DNA of the CDR3: TGCGCCAGCAGCCTAGTCTGGAGACAGGGACGTGGCGAGCAGTACTTC. Protein product: CASSLVWRQGRGEQYF.

This clonotype showed up many times. V gene TRBV12-3 or TRBV12-4 combines with J gene TRBJ2-5; 7 nucleotides align to TRBD2. The CDR3 runs to 12 residues. The V and J ends lost 5 bases and 10 bases, in that order; junction bases with no gene match: 7. This CDR3 is CASSPGPGGQYF. The CDR3 bases are TGTGCCAGCAGTCCGGGCCCGGGGGGCCAGTACTTC.

This clonotype was counted at least ten times. V is TRBV10-2 and J is TRBJ2-4; the D is unclear. Germline loops: CDR1 WSHSY, CDR2 SAAADI. Trimming removed 4 bases from V and 1 base from J, with 11 bases in between. The CDR3 loop spans 15 amino acids. The CDR3 region has the DNA TGCGCCAGCAGTGCGGTTACCCGGGCCAAAAACATTCAGTACTTC. Its protein is CASSAVTRAKNIQYF.